One and the same sample provided the 3 T cell receptor beta chains below, sequenced in a study of cytomegalovirus exposure and HLA in healthy donors. Amplification used 60 Vbeta primers and 13 Jbeta primers. Assay: immunoSEQ multiplex PCR; the TCRdb copy retains only in-frame clones and omits some. In the table there are some 150,000 clones, about 83% of which are singletons. The material sequenced was PBMCs. The receptors come from a woman aged 25 to 45 in good health and CMV-seronegative.

This clone was detected only once. The chain carries TRBV25-1 and TRBJ2-5; no firm D call. This CDR3 has 10 residues. The germline V and J ends were trimmed by 6 bases and 3 bases, with 2 bases remaining between them. Germline V gene data show CDR1 as MGHDK and CDR2 as SYGVNS. CDR3 sequence (DNA): TGTGCCAGCAGCGAAGAGACCCAGTACTTC. It codes for CASSEETQYF.

The rearrangement links TRBV18 to TRBJ2-7; D might be TRBD1 (6 bases). Trimming stripped 6 bases from V and 3 bases from J, with 15 bases between. CDR1 is KGHSH, CDR2 LQKENI, per germline. This CDR3 region has 14 residues. CDR3 in DNA: TGTGCCAGCTCCGCACGGACAGCTAGCTACGAGCAGTACTTC. It encodes CASSARTASYEQYF.

The rearrangement joins TRBV19 to TRBJ2-3; maybe TRBD1 (6 bases). The V and J ends lost 11 bases and 3 bases respectively, with 12 bases between them. In germline, CDR1 is LNHDA, CDR2 SQIVND (reference sequence). CDR3 size: 12 residues. In DNA, the CDR3 is TGTGCCGTCCAGGGGTGGACAGATACGCAGTATTTT. It translates to CAVQGWTDTQYF. The variable domain in full, with the rest retrieved from reference TRBV19 and TRBJ2-3, is DGGITQSPKYLFRKEGQNVTLSCEQNLNHDAMYWYRQDPGQGLRLIYYSQIVNDFQKGDIAEGYSVSREKKESFPLTVTSAQKNPTAFYLCAVQGWTDTQYFGPGTRLTVL.